The source of this T cell receptor beta chain is a study of resident and recirculating memory T cells in vitiligo. Germline CDR1 SGHRS, CDR2 YFSETQ. This CDR3 is 12 amino acids long. Trimming cost V 4 bases and J 6 bases; bases outside gene matches: 2. Confetti depigmentation, marking active vitiligo, was absent in these patients. The table came from immunoSEQ multiplex PCR; TCRdb's copy has only in-frame clones and leaves some out. The sample shows around 70,000 clones, approximately 91% of them seen only once. The sequenced material came from blood. The chain combines TRBV5-1 with TRBJ1-1; 8 nucleotides align to TRBD1. This sequence originates from a male donor with vitiligo. The CDR3 region is CASSLGQAEAFF. The CDR3 bases are TGCGCCAGCAGCCTGGGACAGGCTGAAGCTTTCTTT.